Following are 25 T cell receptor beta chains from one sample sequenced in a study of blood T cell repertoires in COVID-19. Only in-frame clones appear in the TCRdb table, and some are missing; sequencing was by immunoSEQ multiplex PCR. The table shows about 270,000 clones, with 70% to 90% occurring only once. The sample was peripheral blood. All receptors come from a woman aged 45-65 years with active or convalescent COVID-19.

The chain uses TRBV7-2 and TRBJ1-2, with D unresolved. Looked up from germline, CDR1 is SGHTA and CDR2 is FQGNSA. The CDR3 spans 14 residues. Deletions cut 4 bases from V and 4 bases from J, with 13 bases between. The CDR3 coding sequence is TGTGCCAGCAGCTACGGTCCGGGTGGCTATGGCTACACCTTC. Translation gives CASSYGPGGYGYTF.

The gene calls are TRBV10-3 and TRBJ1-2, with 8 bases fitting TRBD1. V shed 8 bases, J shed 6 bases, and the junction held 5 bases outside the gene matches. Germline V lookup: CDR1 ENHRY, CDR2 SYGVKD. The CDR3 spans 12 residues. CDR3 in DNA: TGTGCCATCCACAGGGGGGGGGATGGCTACACCTTC. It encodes CAIHRGGDGYTF.

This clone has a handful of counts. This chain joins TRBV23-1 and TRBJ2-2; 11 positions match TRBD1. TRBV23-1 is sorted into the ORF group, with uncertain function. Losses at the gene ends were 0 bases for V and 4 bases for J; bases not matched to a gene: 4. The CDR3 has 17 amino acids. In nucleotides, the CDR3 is TGCGCCAGCAGTCAATCTTGGGACAGGGGGGGCACCGGGGAGCTGTTTTTT. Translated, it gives CASSQSWDRGGTGELFF.

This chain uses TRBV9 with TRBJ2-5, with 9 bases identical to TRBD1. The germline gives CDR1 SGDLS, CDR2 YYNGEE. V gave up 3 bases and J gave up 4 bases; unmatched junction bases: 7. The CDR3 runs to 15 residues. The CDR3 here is CASSARDRDTETQYF. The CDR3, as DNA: TGTGCCAGCAGCGCGCGGGACAGGGATACAGAGACCCAGTACTTC.

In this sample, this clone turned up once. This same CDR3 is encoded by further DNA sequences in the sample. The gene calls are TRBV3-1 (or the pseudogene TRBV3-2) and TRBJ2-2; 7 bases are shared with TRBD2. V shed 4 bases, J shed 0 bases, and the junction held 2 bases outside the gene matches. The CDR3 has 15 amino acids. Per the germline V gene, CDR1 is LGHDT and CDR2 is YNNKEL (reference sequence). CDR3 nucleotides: TGTGCCAGCAGCCGGCTAGCGGCGAACACCGGGGAGCTGTTTTTT. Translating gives CASSRLAANTGELFF.

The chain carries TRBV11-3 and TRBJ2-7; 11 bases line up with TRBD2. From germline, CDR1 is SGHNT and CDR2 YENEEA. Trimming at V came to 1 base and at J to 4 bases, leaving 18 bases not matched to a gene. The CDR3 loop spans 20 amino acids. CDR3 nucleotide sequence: TGTGCCAGCAGCTTAGCTCTTCGCACTAGCGGGAGAGGAGGATTTTACGAGCAGTACTTC. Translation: CASSLALRTSGRGGFYEQYF. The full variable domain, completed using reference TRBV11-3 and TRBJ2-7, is EAGVVQSPRYKIIEKKQPVAFWCNPISGHNTLYWYLQNLGQGPELLIRYENEEAVDDSQLPKDRFSAERLKGVDSTLKIQPAELGDSAVYLCASSLALRTSGRGGFYEQYFGPGTRLTVT.

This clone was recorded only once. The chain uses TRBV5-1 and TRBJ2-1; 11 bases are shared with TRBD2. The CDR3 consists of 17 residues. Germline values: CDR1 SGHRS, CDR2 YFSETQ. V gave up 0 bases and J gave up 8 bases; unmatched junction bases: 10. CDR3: CASSLAQTSGESDEQFF. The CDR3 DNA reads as TGCGCCAGCAGCTTGGCCCAGACTAGCGGGGAGAGCGATGAGCAGTTCTTC.

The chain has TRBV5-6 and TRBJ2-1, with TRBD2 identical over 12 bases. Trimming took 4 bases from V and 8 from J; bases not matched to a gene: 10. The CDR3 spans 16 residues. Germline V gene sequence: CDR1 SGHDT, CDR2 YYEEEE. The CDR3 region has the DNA TGTGCCAGCAGCCAACGACTAGCGGGAGTTCCGGATGAGCAGTTCTTC. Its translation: CASSQRLAGVPDEQFF.

CDR3 nucleotide sequence: TGTGCCAGCAGTTTCTCCACAGCCAATTCACCCCTCCACTTT. Translated, it gives CASSFSTANSPLHF. The V call is TRBV27, the J call TRBJ1-6; D not certain. Germline V CDR1 and CDR2: MNHEY, SMNVEV (reference sequence). Trimming stripped 3 bases from V and 7 bases from J, with 10 bases between. The CDR3 has 14 residues.

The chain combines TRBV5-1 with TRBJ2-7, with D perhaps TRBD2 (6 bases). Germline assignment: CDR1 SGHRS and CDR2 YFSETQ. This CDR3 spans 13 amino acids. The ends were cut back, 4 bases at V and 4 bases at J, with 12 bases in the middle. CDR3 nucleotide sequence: TGCGCCAGCAGCCCCGGGAGCACGTACGAGCAGTACTTC. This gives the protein CASSPGSTYEQYF.

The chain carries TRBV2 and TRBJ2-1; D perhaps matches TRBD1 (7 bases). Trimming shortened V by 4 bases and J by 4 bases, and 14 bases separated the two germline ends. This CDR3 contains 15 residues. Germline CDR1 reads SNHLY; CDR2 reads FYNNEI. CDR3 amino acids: CASSGRAGGYNEQFF. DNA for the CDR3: TGTGCCAGCAGTGGGCGGGCAGGGGGGTACAATGAGCAGTTCTTC.

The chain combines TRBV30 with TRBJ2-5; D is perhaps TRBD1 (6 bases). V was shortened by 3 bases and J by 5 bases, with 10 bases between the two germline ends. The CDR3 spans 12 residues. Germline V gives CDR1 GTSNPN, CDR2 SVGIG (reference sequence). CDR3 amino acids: CAWRSGVETQYF. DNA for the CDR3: TGTGCCTGGAGGTCAGGGGTGGAGACCCAGTACTTC.

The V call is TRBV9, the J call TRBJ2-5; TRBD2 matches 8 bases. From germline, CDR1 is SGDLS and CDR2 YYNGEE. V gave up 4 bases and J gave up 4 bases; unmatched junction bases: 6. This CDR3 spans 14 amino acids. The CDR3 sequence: CASSSGLVGETQYF. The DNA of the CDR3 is TGTGCCAGCAGCTCGGGACTAGTTGGAGAGACCCAGTACTTC.

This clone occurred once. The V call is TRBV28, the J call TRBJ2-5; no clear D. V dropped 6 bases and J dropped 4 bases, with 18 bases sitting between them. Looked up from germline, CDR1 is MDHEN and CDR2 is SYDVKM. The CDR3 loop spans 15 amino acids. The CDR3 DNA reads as TGTGCCAGCAGATCCAGCCCAATCCCGGGAGAGACCCAGTACTTC. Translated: CASRSSPIPGETQYF.

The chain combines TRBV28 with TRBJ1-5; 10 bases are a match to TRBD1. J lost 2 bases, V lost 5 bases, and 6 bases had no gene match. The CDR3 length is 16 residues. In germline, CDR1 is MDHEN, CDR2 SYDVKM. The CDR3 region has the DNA TGTGCCAGCAGTGAACGACAGGGGGCTGGCAATCAGCCCCAGCATTTT. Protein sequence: CASSERQGAGNQPQHF.

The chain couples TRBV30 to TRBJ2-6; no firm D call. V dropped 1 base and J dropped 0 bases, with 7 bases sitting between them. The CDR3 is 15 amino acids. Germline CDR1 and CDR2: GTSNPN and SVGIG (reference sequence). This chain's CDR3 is CAWSAGSSGANVLTF. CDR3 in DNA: TGTGCCTGGAGTGCCGGTAGCTCTGGGGCCAACGTCCTGACTTTC. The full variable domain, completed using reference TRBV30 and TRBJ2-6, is SQTIHQWPATLVQPVGSPLSLECTVEGTSNPNLYWYRQAAGRGLQLLFYSVGIGQISSEVPQNLSASRPQDRQFILSSKKLLLSDSGFYLCAWSAGSSGANVLTFGAGSRLTVL.

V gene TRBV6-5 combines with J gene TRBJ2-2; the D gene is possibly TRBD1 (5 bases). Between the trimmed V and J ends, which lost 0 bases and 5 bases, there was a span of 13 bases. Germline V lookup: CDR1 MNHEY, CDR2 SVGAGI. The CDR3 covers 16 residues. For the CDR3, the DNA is TGTGCCAGCAGTTACTCAGGTCATCAGGGTACCGGGGAGCTGTTTTTT. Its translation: CASSYSGHQGTGELFF.

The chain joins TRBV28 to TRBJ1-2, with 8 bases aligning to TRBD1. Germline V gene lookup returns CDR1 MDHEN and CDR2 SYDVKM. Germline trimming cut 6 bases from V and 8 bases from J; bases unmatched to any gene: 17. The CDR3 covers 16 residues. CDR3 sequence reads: CASSPWATGGIRGYTF. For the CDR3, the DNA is TGTGCCAGCAGCCCATGGGCTACAGGGGGTATAAGAGGCTACACCTTC.

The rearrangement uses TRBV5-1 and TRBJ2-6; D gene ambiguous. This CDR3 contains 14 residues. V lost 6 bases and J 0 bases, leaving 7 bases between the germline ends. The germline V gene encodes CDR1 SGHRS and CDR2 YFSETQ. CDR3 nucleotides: TGCGCCAGCAACCAGGCCTCTGGGGCCAACGTCCTGACTTTC. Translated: CASNQASGANVLTF.

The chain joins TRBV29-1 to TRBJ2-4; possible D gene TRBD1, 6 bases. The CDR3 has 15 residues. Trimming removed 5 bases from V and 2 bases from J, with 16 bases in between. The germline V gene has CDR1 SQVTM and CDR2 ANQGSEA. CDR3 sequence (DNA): TGCAGCGTTACAGGGATAGGGAGAACCAAAAACATTCAGTACTTC. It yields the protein CSVTGIGRTKNIQYF.

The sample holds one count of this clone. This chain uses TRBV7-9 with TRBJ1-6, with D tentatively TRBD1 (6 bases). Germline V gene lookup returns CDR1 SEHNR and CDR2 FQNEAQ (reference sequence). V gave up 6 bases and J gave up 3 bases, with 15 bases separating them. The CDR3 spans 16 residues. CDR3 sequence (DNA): TGTGCCAGCAGGAGCCACTGGACAGACTATAATTCACCCCTCCACTTT. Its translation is CASRSHWTDYNSPLHF.

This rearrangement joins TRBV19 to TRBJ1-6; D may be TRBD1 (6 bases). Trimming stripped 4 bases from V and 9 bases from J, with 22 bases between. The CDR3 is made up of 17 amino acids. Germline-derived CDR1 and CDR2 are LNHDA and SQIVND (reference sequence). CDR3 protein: CASSTLGARGAFSPLHF. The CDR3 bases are TGTGCCAGTAGTACCCTCGGGGCCAGGGGAGCGTTTTCACCCCTCCACTTT.

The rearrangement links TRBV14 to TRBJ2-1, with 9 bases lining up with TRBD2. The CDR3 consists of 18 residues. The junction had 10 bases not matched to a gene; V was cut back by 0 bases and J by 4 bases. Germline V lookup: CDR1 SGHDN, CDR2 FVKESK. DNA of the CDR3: TGTGCCAGCAGCCAAGATTCATGGCTAGCGGGAAAATACAATGAGCAGTTCTTC. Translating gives CASSQDSWLAGKYNEQFF.

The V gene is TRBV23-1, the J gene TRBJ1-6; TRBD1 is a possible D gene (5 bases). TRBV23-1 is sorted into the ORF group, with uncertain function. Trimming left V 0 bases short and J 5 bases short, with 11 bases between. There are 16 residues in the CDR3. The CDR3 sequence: CASSQSGGDHNSPLHF. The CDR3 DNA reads TGCGCCAGCAGTCAATCAGGCGGGGACCATAATTCACCCCTCCACTTT.

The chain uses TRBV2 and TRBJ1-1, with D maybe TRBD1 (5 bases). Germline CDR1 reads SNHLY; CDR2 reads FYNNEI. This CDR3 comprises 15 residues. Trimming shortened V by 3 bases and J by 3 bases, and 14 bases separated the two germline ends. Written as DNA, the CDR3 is TGTGCCAGCAGTGACCCCAGTAGGGGTTACACTGAAGCTTTCTTT. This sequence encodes CASSDPSRGYTEAFF.